The 29 T cell receptor beta chains reported below all come from one sample, sequenced in a study of T-cell reconstitution after alpha-beta-depleted transplantation in children. Unique molecular identifiers were used to barcode this TCRbeta library. TCRdb re-called the PCR reads with MiXCR, one entry per CDR3 protein. The sample lists about 540,000 distinct CDR3 sequences; about a sixth were seen once. The sample was PBMCs from the stem cell graft donor, taken from the stem cell graft. Source of these receptors: a human donor who donated a stem cell graft to a child with acute lymphoblastic leukemia.

The gene calls are TRBV6-1 and TRBJ2-1; possibly TRBD2 for D (5 bases). The CDR3 is 13 amino acids. V was shortened by 6 bases and J by 6 bases, with 12 bases between the two germline ends. Germline V gene data show CDR1 as MNHNS and CDR2 as SASEGT. CDR3 sequence reads: CASRGDGLNEQFF. The CDR3 nucleotides read TGTGCCAGCAGGGGAGACGGGCTCAATGAGCAGTTCTTC.

V usage is TRBV12-3 or TRBV12-4 and J usage is TRBJ2-6; 8 bases are a match to TRBD2. With 7 bases clipped from V and 2 bases from J, the junction kept 4 bases outside the gene matches. This CDR3 region has 15 residues. CDR3: CASIVAGTGANVLTF. For the CDR3, the DNA is TGTGCCAGCATTGTAGCGGGAACTGGGGCCAACGTCCTGACTTTC.

The CDR3 DNA follows: TGTGCCAGCTCACCATGGACAGGGATAGGCGAGCAGTACTTC. This translates into CASSPWTGIGEQYF. The chain has TRBV18 and TRBJ2-7; TRBD1 agrees at 8 bases. The V gene's germline CDR1 is KGHSH and CDR2 LQKENI. V shed 2 bases, J shed 6 bases, and the junction held 6 bases outside the gene matches. The CDR3 spans 14 residues.

This clonotype was seen only a few times. V gene TRBV6-1 combines with J gene TRBJ1-2; D may be TRBD1 (6 bases). V shed 8 bases and J shed 1 base, with 14 bases lying between them. This CDR3 region has 14 residues. CDR1 is MNHNS and CDR2 is SASEGT in the germline V gene. The CDR3 sequence is CASSKTGRNYGYTF. CDR3 nucleotides: TGTGCCAGCTCCAAGACAGGCCGTAACTATGGCTACACCTTC.

CDR3 bases: TGTGCCAGCAGAAAATCTAGCGGGTACGGTGAGCAGTTCTTC. Protein product: CASRKSSGYGEQFF. V gene TRBV12-3 or TRBV12-4 combines with J gene TRBJ2-1; 8 bases are shared with TRBD2. The CDR3 extends over 14 amino acids. J lost 9 bases, V lost 6 bases, and 10 bases had no gene match.

Details on this clonotype: A read error may be the cause here, since a much bigger clone is one base away. The rearrangement joins TRBV12-3 or TRBV12-4 to TRBJ2-1; no definite D call. The CDR3 is made up of 11 amino acids. V lost 4 bases to trimming and J lost 6 bases, with 4 bases between them. In DNA, the CDR3 is TGTGCCAGCAGTTACAGCAATGAGCAGTTCTTC. This sequence encodes CASSYSNEQFF.

This chain links TRBV6-1 with TRBJ2-7; TRBD2 matches at 10 bases. Per germline, CDR1 MNHNS and CDR2 SASEGT. The CDR3 consists of 16 residues. J lost 0 bases, V lost 2 bases, and 4 bases had no gene match. This chain's CDR3 is CASSESSGRFSYEQYF. The CDR3 DNA sequence: TGTGCCAGCAGTGAAAGTAGCGGGAGGTTCTCCTACGAGCAGTACTTC.

Only a few counts were recorded for this clonotype. This rearrangement joins TRBV20-1 to TRBJ2-7; no definite D call. The CDR3 length is 12 residues. The germline gives CDR1 DFQATT, CDR2 SNEGSKA (reference sequence). The germline V and J ends were trimmed by 7 bases and 7 bases, with 17 bases remaining between them. The CDR3 region is CSVLLQHSEQYF. The DNA for the CDR3 is TGCAGTGTCCTGTTGCAGCACTCAGAGCAGTACTTC.

This chain joins TRBV5-1 and TRBJ2-7; D is perhaps TRBD1 or TRBD2 (5 bases each). Deletions cut 0 bases from V and 6 bases from J, with 7 bases between. CDR3 size: 12 residues. The germline V gene has CDR1 SGHRS and CDR2 YFSETQ. CDR3 nucleotides: TGCGCCAGCAGCTTGGCCGGGACCGAGCAGTACTTC. Its protein product is CASSLAGTEQYF.

This clonotype was picked up a small number of times. This rearrangement joins TRBV12-3 or TRBV12-4 to TRBJ2-2; 14 bases align to TRBD2. The CDR3 totals 16 residues. The J segment lost 6 bases and the V segment lost 5 bases, leaving 5 bases of the junction unmatched. The CDR3 DNA reads as TGTGCCAGCAGTGACGGGACTAGCGGGGGTCCCGGGGAGCTGTTTTTT. Encoded protein: CASSDGTSGGPGELFF.

CDR3 DNA: TGTGCCAGCAGCCCGGACAGGGGGAGGGGGGCCGGCAATGAGCAGTTCTTC. Protein product: CASSPDRGRGAGNEQFF. The rearrangement links TRBV5-6 to TRBJ2-1, with 10 bases that match TRBD1. The CDR3 totals 17 residues. Germline loops: CDR1 SGHDT, CDR2 YYEEEE. V gave up 4 bases and J gave up 6 bases; unmatched junction bases: 13.

This rearrangement joins TRBV7-9 to TRBJ2-7, with D unclear. Trimming took 3 bases from V and 6 from J, leaving 9 bases between them. Germline assignment: CDR1 SEHNR and CDR2 FQNEAQ (reference sequence). The length of the CDR3 is 12 residues. The CDR3 region is CASSFDGSEQYF. The CDR3 DNA sequence: TGTGCCAGCAGCTTTGACGGTTCCGAGCAGTACTTC.

A few counts support this clonotype. The V gene is TRBV7-2, the J gene TRBJ2-1; the D is unclear. CDR3 size: 15 residues. The V end was cut by 4 bases, the J end by 0 bases, with 10 bases between. CDR1 and CDR2 from the germline V gene are SGHTA and FQGNSA. CDR3 coding DNA: TGTGCCAGCAGCTCCCCGTACGGCTCCTACAATGAGCAGTTCTTC. It translates to CASSSPYGSYNEQFF.

This clonotype was counted at least ten times. The J gene is TRBJ1-1, the V gene TRBV5-1; D not certain. CDR3 length: 15 amino acids. Germline CDR1 reads SGHRS; CDR2 reads YFSETQ. Trimming pared 3 bases from V and 1 base from J, leaving 13 bases between. CDR3 bases: TGCGCCAGCAGCTCACCTACCACTGCGAACACTGAAGCTTTCTTT. Protein product: CASSSPTTANTEAFF.

This clonotype was detected only a few times. CDR3 DNA: TGTGCCAGCCGCTCTAGCGCCGACTACAATGAGCAGTTCTTC. It codes for CASRSSADYNEQFF. This sequence joins TRBV27 and TRBJ2-1; TRBD2 might be the D (6 bases). Trimming took 8 bases from V and 3 from J, leaving 14 bases between them. Germline CDR1 MNHEY, CDR2 SMNVEV (reference sequence). CDR3 length: 14 amino acids.

This clonotype has a handful of counts. J is TRBJ1-2 and V is TRBV10-2; 9 nucleotides line up with TRBD1. There are 15 residues in the CDR3. Germline-derived CDR1 and CDR2 are WSHSY and SAAADI. V was clipped by 2 bases and J by 4 bases; unmatched bases: 5. The CDR3 DNA sequence: TGCGCCAGCAGTGAGACCCGGGACAGGGTCTATGGCTACACCTTC. Translated, it gives CASSETRDRVYGYTF.

This clonotype showed up just a few times. The chain employs TRBV12-3 or TRBV12-4 and TRBJ2-1; 12 bases are a match to TRBD2. The CDR3 has 14 residues. V was pared by 7 bases and J by 10 bases, with 8 bases of the junction left unmatched. The CDR3 loop is CASNPSGRGFEQFF. The CDR3 nucleotides are TGTGCCAGCAACCCTAGCGGGAGGGGGTTCGAGCAGTTCTTC.

The rearrangement uses TRBV12-3 or TRBV12-4 and TRBJ2-7; possible D gene TRBD1, 6 bases. The CDR3 length is 13 residues. V was pared by 6 bases and J by 3 bases, with 12 bases between. CDR3 bases: TGTGCCAGCAGGGGGGCGGGCTTCTACGAGCAGTACTTC. This translates into CASRGAGFYEQYF.

This clonotype has a handful of counts. The V and J genes are TRBV5-1 and TRBJ1-1, with D possibly TRBD1 on 6 matching bases. There are 15 residues in the CDR3. The V gene lost 0 bases and the J gene lost 3 bases, with 12 bases spanning the gap. Germline V CDR1 and CDR2: SGHRS, YFSETQ. In DNA form, the CDR3 reads TGCGCCAGCAGCTTGGTGGCAGGGGTCGACACTGAAGCTTTCTTT. This translates into CASSLVAGVDTEAFF.

This clonotype was recorded once. The V and J genes are TRBV5-1 and TRBJ2-1, with D perhaps TRBD1 (6 bases). The germline gives CDR1 SGHRS, CDR2 YFSETQ. The CDR3 length is 14 residues. Trimming left V 4 bases short and J 3 bases short, with 11 bases between. CDR3 DNA sequence: TGCGCCAGCAGCCTCGGGACACTCTACAATGAGCAGTTCTTC. Amino acid sequence: CASSLGTLYNEQFF.

This clonotype has more than one count but fewer than ten. This rearrangement joins TRBV3-1 to TRBJ2-3; 8 nucleotides agree with TRBD1. The germline CDR1 and CDR2 sequences are LGHDT and YNNKEL (reference sequence). CDR3 size: 19 residues. With 4 bases clipped from V and 0 bases from J, the junction kept 15 bases outside the gene matches. CDR3 nucleotides: TGTGCCAGCAGCCCTGTCGGACAGGGCCAAGATATCAGCACAGATACGCAGTATTTT. Amino acids: CASSPVGQGQDISTDTQYF.

V is TRBV5-1 and J is TRBJ1-1; weak D call: TRBD1 (5 bases). V was clipped by 3 bases and J by 4 bases, with 13 bases between them. The CDR3 has 14 amino acids. Germline V lookup: CDR1 SGHRS, CDR2 YFSETQ. Here the CDR3 DNA reads TGCGCCAGCAGCTGGGGGAGGGGTCCCACTGAAGCTTTCTTT. Amino acids: CASSWGRGPTEAFF.

Only a few counts were recorded for this clonotype. The V gene is TRBV10-3, the J gene TRBJ2-4, with 10 bases matching TRBD2. The CDR3 loop spans 17 amino acids. Per germline, CDR1 ENHRY and CDR2 SYGVKD. Trimming at V came to 3 bases and at J to 0 bases, leaving 5 bases not matched to a gene. This chain's CDR3 is CAISERASGRAKNIQYF. Written as DNA, the CDR3 is TGTGCCATCAGTGAAAGGGCTAGCGGGAGAGCCAAAAACATTCAGTACTTC.

This chain joins TRBV29-1 and TRBJ1-2; 12 bases are shared with TRBD1. Germline CDR1 reads SQVTM; CDR2 reads ANQGSEA. The CDR3 runs 15 residues. Trimming at V came to 5 bases and at J to 8 bases, leaving 12 bases not matched to a gene. The CDR3 DNA reads as TGCAGCGTTCCCGGGACAGGGGGCGCAGTGGGCGGCTACACCTTC. Translating gives CSVPGTGGAVGGYTF.

This clonotype has ten or more counts. The CDR3 sequence: CASSSSYGYTF. The CDR3, as DNA: TGTGCCAGCAGTTCCAGCTATGGCTACACCTTC. This chain links TRBV28 with TRBJ1-2; no clear D gene. CDR1 is MDHEN and CDR2 is SYDVKM in the germline V gene. V was clipped by 4 bases and J by 4 bases, with 4 bases between them. The CDR3 is 11 residues long.

The chain combines TRBV30 with TRBJ2-7; D remains ambiguous. In germline, CDR1 is GTSNPN, CDR2 SVGIG (reference sequence). Trimming stripped 4 bases from V and 7 bases from J, with 14 bases between. The CDR3 runs to 12 residues. The CDR3 loop reads CAWTAAPPEQYF. The CDR3, as DNA: TGTGCCTGGACCGCGGCCCCTCCTGAGCAGTACTTC.

There are a few counts of this clonotype. The chain joins TRBV7-3 to TRBJ2-2; no clear D. The CDR3 covers 13 residues. The germline V and J ends were trimmed by 3 bases and 6 bases, with 8 bases remaining between them. Germline V lookup: CDR1 SGHTA, CDR2 FQGTGA. CDR3 amino acids: CASSFVGAGELFF. CDR3 bases: TGTGCCAGCAGCTTTGTAGGAGCCGGGGAGCTGTTTTTT.

This clonotype was observed a few times. The genes are TRBV6-5 and TRBJ2-7; a weak D match, TRBD2 (5 bases). Trimming removed 8 bases at V and 4 bases at J, with 12 bases between. Germline CDR1 and CDR2: MNHEY and SVGAGI. The length of the CDR3 is 12 residues. The CDR3 protein is CASARGPYEQYF. Here the CDR3 DNA reads TGTGCCAGCGCCCGAGGGCCGTACGAGCAGTACTTC.

This chain connects TRBV7-2 to TRBJ1-1; no clear D gene. The CDR3 extends over 15 amino acids. Germline CDR1 SGHTA, CDR2 FQGNSA. The ends were cut back, 5 bases at V and 0 bases at J, with 13 bases in the middle. The CDR3 nucleotides are TGTGCCAGCAGCGTTCGAAAAGGGATGAACACTGAAGCTTTCTTT. It encodes CASSVRKGMNTEAFF.